This T cell receptor beta chain was profiled in a study of shared clonotypes between healthy human individuals. For the study at large: CD4 naive and CD4 memory each took three plates per donor, while CD8 naive took two and CD8 memory one.

Profiled with immunoSEQ multiplex PCR; TCRdb holds only in-frame clones, not every one. The sample has about 2.3 million clones, approximately 95% seen once. Splitting of CD4+ cells produced CD45RA+ naive and CD45RA-negative memory subsets. Deletions cut 7 bases from V and 2 bases from J, with 11 bases between. The CDR3 has 12 amino acids. Looked up from germline, CDR1 is SQVTM and CDR2 is ANQGSEA. This clone was observed once. Its antigen is unidentified. General observations from the study: A reduction in generation probabilities was seen for non-shared clonotypes relative to those shared by all four donors. Richness estimates generally favored naive over memory subsets.

The chain has TRBV29-1 and TRBJ2-5, with D hard to call. Source material: naive CD4+ T cells from PBMCs. Subset noted: CD45RA+ positively selected. The receptor comes from a man aged 18 to 29 in good health. Some clones in this sample may be carry-over from other donors' samples. CDR3 DNA: TGCAGCGCCTCGGTGGAGCAAGAGACCCAGTACTTC. Protein: CSASVEQETQYF.